Listed below are T cell receptor beta chains from one sample, sequenced in a study of OX40 agonist ivuxolimab in advanced cancers. Method: immunoSEQ multiplex PCR; TCRdb's copy keeps in-frame clones and lacks some. The top ten hold 6.5% to 8% of the sample, which has about 52,000 clones, approximately 87% seen once. Sequencing used CD4+ or CD8+ T cells sorted from blood, obtained in a trial of the OX40 agonist ivuxolimab. The receptors shown here come from an adult with an advanced solid tumor such as melanoma, head and neck, liver or kidney cancer. The CDR3 runs from the conserved cysteine through the conserved F or W. Fields, in order: V gene, J gene, D gene, clone size, CDR3 DNA, CDR3 protein. A D gene is named only where the DNA matches it firmly. Clone sizes are given selectively: once, few, many, or a class where the clone is expanded.

v_call: TRBV9; j_call: TRBJ1-3; d_call: .; clone_size: once; cdr3_nt: TGTGCCAGCAGTGCCCGGGGGCCGACTTCTCCGGGAAACACCATATATTTT; cdr3_aa: CASSARGPTSPGNTIYF
v_call: TRBV5-1; j_call: TRBJ2-6; d_call: TRBD1; clone_size: .; cdr3_nt: TGCGCCAGCAGCTCGATTGGACAGGGGGCATCTGGGGCCAACGTCCTGACTTTC; cdr3_aa: CASSSIGQGASGANVLTF
v_call: TRBV19; j_call: TRBJ1-1; d_call: TRBD1; clone_size: once; cdr3_nt: TGTGCCAGTACCGCTCAGGGGGGTGTGCCGAACACTGAAGCTTTCTTT; cdr3_aa: CASTAQGGVPNTEAFF
v_call: TRBV7-9; j_call: TRBJ1-4; d_call: .; clone_size: .; cdr3_nt: TGTGCTAGCAGCTGGAAGGAGATGCTTAATGAAAAACTGTTTTTT; cdr3_aa: CASSWKEMLNEKLFF
v_call: TRBV5-1; j_call: TRBJ2-1; d_call: TRBD2; clone_size: .; cdr3_nt: TGCGCCAGCAGCTTGGGAGCGGGGACCGGGCTGGAGCAGTTCTTC; cdr3_aa: CASSLGAGTGLEQFF
v_call: TRBV27; j_call: TRBJ1-2; d_call: TRBD1; clone_size: .; cdr3_nt: TGTGCCAGCAGTTTAAGGGGAACAGGGGGCGCAGATAACTATGGCTACACCTTC; cdr3_aa: CASSLRGTGGADNYGYTF
v_call: TRBV5-6; j_call: TRBJ1-2; d_call: TRBD1; clone_size: medium-sized; cdr3_nt: TGTGCCAGCAGCAACCTCAGGGGGCATGGCTACACCTTC; cdr3_aa: CASSNLRGHGYTF
v_call: TRBV28; j_call: TRBJ2-1; d_call: TRBD1; clone_size: .; cdr3_nt: TGTGCCAGCAGTTTCCCGGACAGGGGTAGACCCTCCCTCTTC; cdr3_aa: CASSFPDRGRPSLF
v_call: TRBV6-4; j_call: TRBJ2-3; d_call: .; clone_size: .; cdr3_nt: TGTGCCAGCAGGGAGGGCTCCAGAAGCACAGATACGCAGTATTTT; cdr3_aa: CASREGSRSTDTQYF
v_call: TRBV6-5; j_call: TRBJ2-2; d_call: TRBD1; clone_size: .; cdr3_nt: TGTGCCAGCATCCGGGACAGGGAGAACACCGGGGAGCTGTTTTTT; cdr3_aa: CASIRDRENTGELFF
v_call: TRBV19; j_call: TRBJ1-6; d_call: .; clone_size: once; cdr3_nt: TGTGCCAGTTCCCTGGTTAATTCACCCCTCCACTTT; cdr3_aa: CASSLVNSPLHF
v_call: TRBV29-1; j_call: TRBJ2-7; d_call: TRBD2; clone_size: .; cdr3_nt: TGCAGCGTTGAATTTGGGACTAGCGGGGGAGGGTCCTACGAGCAGTACTTC; cdr3_aa: CSVEFGTSGGGSYEQYF
v_call: TRBV6-6; j_call: TRBJ1-1; d_call: .; clone_size: .; cdr3_nt: TGTGCCAGCAGTACGACCCTCGGGACAAGGGACACTGAAGCTTTCTTT; cdr3_aa: CASSTTLGTRDTEAFF
v_call: TRBV15; j_call: TRBJ2-1; d_call: .; clone_size: few; cdr3_nt: TGTGCCACCAGCAGAGAAACCTACAATGAGCAGTTCTTC; cdr3_aa: CATSRETYNEQFF
v_call: TRBV2; j_call: TRBJ1-5; d_call: .; clone_size: .; cdr3_nt: TGTGCCAGCAGGAACAGGGCGATTTCCGATCAGCCCCAGCATTTT; cdr3_aa: CASRNRAISDQPQHF
v_call: TRBV6-5; j_call: TRBJ1-2; d_call: .; clone_size: .; cdr3_nt: TGTGCCAGCAGCCCCGTTGTGACGGCTAATGGCTACACCTTC; cdr3_aa: CASSPVVTANGYTF